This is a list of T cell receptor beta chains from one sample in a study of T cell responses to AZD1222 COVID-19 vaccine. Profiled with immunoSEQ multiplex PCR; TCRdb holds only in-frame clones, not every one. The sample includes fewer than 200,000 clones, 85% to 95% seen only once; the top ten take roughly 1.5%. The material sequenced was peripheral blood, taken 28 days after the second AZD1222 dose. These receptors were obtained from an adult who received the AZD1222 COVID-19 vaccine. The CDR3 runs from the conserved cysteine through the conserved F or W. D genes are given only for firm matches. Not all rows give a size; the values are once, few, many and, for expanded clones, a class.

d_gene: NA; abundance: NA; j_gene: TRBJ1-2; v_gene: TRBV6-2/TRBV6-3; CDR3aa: CASSPSTNYGYTF; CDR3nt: TGTGCCAGCAGCCCCTCTACTAACTATGGCTACACCTTC
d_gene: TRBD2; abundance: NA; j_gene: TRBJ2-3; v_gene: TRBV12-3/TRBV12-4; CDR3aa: CASSLGPGREGYF; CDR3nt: TGTGCCAGCAGTTTAGGGCCCGGGAGGGAGGGGTATTTT
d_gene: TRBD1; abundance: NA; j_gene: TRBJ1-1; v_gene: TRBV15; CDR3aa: CATSRDRGNRGGAFF; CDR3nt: TGTGCCACCAGCAGAGATCGCGGAAACAGGGGTGGGGCTTTCTTT
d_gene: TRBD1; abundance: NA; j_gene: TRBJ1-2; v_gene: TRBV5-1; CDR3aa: CASSPAGTGNYGYTF; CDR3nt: TGCGCCAGCAGCCCGGCGGGGACAGGGAACTATGGCTACACCTTC
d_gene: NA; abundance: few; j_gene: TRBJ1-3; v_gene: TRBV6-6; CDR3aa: CASSPGHLSSGNTIYF; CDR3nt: TGTGCCAGCAGCCCCGGTCACCTTAGCTCTGGAAACACCATATATTTT
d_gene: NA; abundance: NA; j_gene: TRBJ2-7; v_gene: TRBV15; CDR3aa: CATSRDIIPGDSRFGEQYF; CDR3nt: TGTGCCACCAGCAGAGATATAATCCCGGGTGACAGCCGATTTGGCGAGCAGTACTTC
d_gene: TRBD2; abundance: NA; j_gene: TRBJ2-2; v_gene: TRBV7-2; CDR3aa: CASSPYRASGSRRTGELFF; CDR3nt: TGTGCCAGCAGCCCTTACCGGGCTAGCGGGAGTCGGAGAACCGGGGAGCTGTTTTTT
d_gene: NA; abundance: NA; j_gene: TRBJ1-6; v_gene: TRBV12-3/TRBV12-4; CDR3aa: CASSPTRDSPLHF; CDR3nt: TGTGCCAGCAGTCCGACCAGGGATTCACCCCTCCACTTT
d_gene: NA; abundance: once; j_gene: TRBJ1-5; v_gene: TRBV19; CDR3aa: CATREGNNQPQHF; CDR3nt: TGTGCCACCAGGGAAGGAAACAATCAGCCCCAGCATTTT
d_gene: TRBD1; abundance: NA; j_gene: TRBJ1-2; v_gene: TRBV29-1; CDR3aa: CSVAVTGTGGWNYGYTF; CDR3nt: TGCAGCGTTGCTGTGACCGGGACAGGGGGCTGGAACTATGGCTACACCTTC
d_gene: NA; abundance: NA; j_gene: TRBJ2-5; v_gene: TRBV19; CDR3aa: CASTPRLGQETQYF; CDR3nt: TGTGCCAGTACCCCTCGCTTGGGGCAAGAGACCCAGTACTTC
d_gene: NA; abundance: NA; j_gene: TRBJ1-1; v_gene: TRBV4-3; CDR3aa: CASSQKVENTEAFF; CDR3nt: TGCGCCAGCAGCCAAAAAGTTGAGAACACTGAAGCTTTCTTT
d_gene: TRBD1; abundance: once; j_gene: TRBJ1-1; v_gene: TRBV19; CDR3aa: CASSIGDSQRAFF; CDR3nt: TGTGCCAGTAGTATAGGGGACAGCCAGAGAGCTTTCTTT
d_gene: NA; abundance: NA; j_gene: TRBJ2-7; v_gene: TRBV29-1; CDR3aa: CSVEGLWRGAHEQYF; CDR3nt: TGCAGCGTTGAAGGACTATGGAGGGGAGCGCACGAGCAGTACTTC
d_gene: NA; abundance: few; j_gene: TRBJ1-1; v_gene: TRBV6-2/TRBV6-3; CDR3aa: CASSYSVNTEAFF; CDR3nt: TGTGCCAGCAGTTATTCCGTTAACACTGAAGCTTTCTTT
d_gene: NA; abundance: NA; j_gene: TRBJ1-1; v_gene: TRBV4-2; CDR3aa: CASSQDGQNTEAFF; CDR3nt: TGTGCCAGCAGCCAAGATGGACAGAACACTGAAGCTTTCTTT
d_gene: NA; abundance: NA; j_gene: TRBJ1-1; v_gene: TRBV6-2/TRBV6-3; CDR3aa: CASSLENTEAFF; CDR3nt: TGTGCCAGCAGTTTGGAAAACACTGAAGCTTTCTTT
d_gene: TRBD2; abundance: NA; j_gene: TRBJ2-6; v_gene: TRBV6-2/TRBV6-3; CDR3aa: CASSSRGESGANVLTF; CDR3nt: TGTGCCAGCAGTTCCCGGGGGGAGTCTGGGGCCAACGTCCTGACTTTC
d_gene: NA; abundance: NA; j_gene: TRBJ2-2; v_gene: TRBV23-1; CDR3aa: CASYIPPGVQRIPSEGTRELFF; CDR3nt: TGCGCCAGCTATATTCCTCCCGGGGTTCAGCGAATCCCGAGCGAGGGGACCCGGGAGCTGTTTTTT
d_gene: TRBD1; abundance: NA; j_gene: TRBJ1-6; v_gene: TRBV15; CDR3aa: CATSRGPGQGKNSPLHF; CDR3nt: TGTGCCACCAGCAGAGGGCCGGGACAGGGGAAAAATTCACCCCTCCACTTT
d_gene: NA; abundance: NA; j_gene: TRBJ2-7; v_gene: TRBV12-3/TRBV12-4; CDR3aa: CASSLVPTAEQYF; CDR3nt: TGTGCCAGCAGTTTAGTACCGACTGCCGAGCAGTACTTC
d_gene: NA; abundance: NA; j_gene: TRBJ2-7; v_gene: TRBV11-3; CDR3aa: CASSLYGVNAYEQYF; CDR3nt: TGTGCCAGCAGCTTATATGGGGTTAACGCCTACGAGCAGTACTTC
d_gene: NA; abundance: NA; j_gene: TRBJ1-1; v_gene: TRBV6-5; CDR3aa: CASSRGNTEAFF; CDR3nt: TGTGCCAGCAGCCGGGGGAACACTGAAGCTTTCTTT
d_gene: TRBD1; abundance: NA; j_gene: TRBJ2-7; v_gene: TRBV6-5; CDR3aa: CASSSPAGQGSDEQYF; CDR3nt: TGTGCCAGCAGTTCTCCCGCGGGACAGGGCAGCGACGAGCAGTACTTC
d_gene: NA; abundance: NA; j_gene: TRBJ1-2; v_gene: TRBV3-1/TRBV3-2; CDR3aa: CASSQSGFYGYTF; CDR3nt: TGTGCCAGCAGCCAATCAGGGTTCTATGGCTACACCTTC
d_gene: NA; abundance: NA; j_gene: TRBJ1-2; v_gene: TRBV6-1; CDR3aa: CASSDAYGYTF; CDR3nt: TGTGCCAGCAGTGACGCCTATGGCTACACCTTC
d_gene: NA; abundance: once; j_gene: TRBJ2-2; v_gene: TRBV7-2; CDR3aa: CASSPTEITNTGELFF; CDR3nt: TGTGCCAGCAGCCCGACCGAGATAACTAACACCGGGGAGCTGTTTTTT
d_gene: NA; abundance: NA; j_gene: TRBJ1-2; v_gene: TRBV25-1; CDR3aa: CASRAPGGPNYGYTF; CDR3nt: TGTGCCAGCAGGGCTCCCGGGGGCCCTAACTATGGCTACACCTTC
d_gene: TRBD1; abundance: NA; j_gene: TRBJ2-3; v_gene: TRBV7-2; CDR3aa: CASSLVSTGAGSDTQYF; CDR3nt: TGTGCCAGCAGCTTAGTATCAACAGGGGCTGGGTCAGATACGCAGTATTTT
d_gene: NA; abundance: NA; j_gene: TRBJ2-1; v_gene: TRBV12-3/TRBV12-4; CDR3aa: CASGRTEQFF; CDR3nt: TGTGCCAGCGGCAGGACAGAGCAGTTCTTC
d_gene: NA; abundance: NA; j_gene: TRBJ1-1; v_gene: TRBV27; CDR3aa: CASSLEGRPLNTEAFF; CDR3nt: TGTGCCAGCAGTTTAGAGGGACGACCTCTGAACACTGAAGCTTTCTTT
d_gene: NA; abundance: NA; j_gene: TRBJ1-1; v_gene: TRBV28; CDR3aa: CASSSPRAGNTEAFF; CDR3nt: TGTGCCAGCAGTTCCCCTCGGGCGGGGAACACTGAAGCTTTCTTT